This is a list of T cell receptor beta chains from one sample in a study of control samples from healthy donors and cancer patients. Assay used: immunoSEQ multiplex PCR; TCRdb lists only in-frame clones, some missing. The table has about 120,000 clones, around 87% seen once. The sample comprised blood. These receptor sequences come from a man aged 55 to 70 in good health. Both conserved end residues are part of each CDR3. D genes are given only for firm matches. Clone size, where shown, is once, few, many, or a class for clones that have expanded.

V	D	size	J	CDR3	DNA
TRBV19	.	.	TRBJ1-5	CASSILGISNQPQHF	TGTGCCAGTAGTATTTTAGGGATCAGCAATCAGCCCCAGCATTTT
TRBV24-1	TRBD1	.	TRBJ1-4	CATSPGQGATNEKLFF	TGTGCCACCAGCCCGGGACAGGGGGCGACTAATGAAAAACTGTTTTTT
TRBV20-1	.	.	TRBJ2-7	CSASRWVGAYEQYF	TGCAGTGCTAGTAGGTGGGTCGGGGCCTACGAGCAGTACTTC
TRBV6-5	TRBD1	.	TRBJ1-1	CASSYSDRAGTEAFF	TGTGCCAGCAGTTACTCGGACAGGGCGGGCACTGAAGCTTTCTTT
TRBV28	.	once	TRBJ1-1	CASRTERKRAFF	TGTGCCAGCAGGACAGAGCGTAAAAGAGCTTTCTTT
TRBV3-1/TRBV3-2	.	.	TRBJ1-3	CASSLSRGSGNTIYF	TGTGCCAGCAGCCTATCCCGGGGCTCTGGAAACACCATATATTTT
TRBV5-1	.	.	TRBJ2-5	CASSPGTTKNQETQYF	TGCGCCAGCAGTCCCGGGACAACCAAGAACCAAGAGACCCAGTACTTC
TRBV18	.	once	TRBJ1-6	CASSPISDVTDSPLHF	TGTGCCAGCTCACCCATATCGGATGTTACGGATTCACCCCTCCACTTT
TRBV21-1	.	.	TRBJ2-1	CASSNRQGVSYNEQFF	TGTGCCAGCAGCAATAGACAGGGGGTCTCCTACAATGAGCAGTTCTTC
TRBV6-6	.	.	TRBJ2-3	CASILGGGHTDTQYF	TGTGCCAGCATCCTCGGAGGGGGTCACACAGATACGCAGTATTTT
TRBV7-3	TRBD1	.	TRBJ1-3	CASSSSGTGSGNTIYF	TGTGCCAGCAGCTCCAGCGGGACAGGCTCTGGAAACACCATATATTTT
TRBV6-5	TRBD1	.	TRBJ2-7	CASSRDRATYEQYF	TGTGCCAGCAGCAGAGACAGGGCGACCTACGAGCAGTACTTC
TRBV23-1	.	.	TRBJ1-5	CASSQSSGAPQPQHF	TGCGCCAGCAGTCAATCGTCGGGGGCGCCTCAGCCCCAGCATTTT
TRBV5-8	TRBD1	.	TRBJ2-7	CASSLDGTVAYEQYF	TGTGCCAGCAGCTTGGACGGGACAGTGGCCTACGAGCAGTACTTC
TRBV5-6	.	once	TRBJ1-2	CASSLGLQGYTF	TGTGCCAGCAGCTTGGGACTTCAAGGCTACACCTTC
TRBV5-1	.	once	TRBJ1-2	CASSSGGSNYGYTF	TGCGCCAGCAGCTCCGGCGGTTCTAACTATGGCTACACCTTC
TRBV27	.	few	TRBJ1-4	CASRGSTNEKLFF	TGTGCCAGCAGGGGATCCACTAATGAAAAACTGTTTTTT
TRBV12-3/TRBV12-4	.	.	TRBJ2-6	CASSPSGANVLTF	TGTGCCAGCAGTCCATCTGGGGCCAACGTCCTGACTTTC
TRBV2	.	.	TRBJ1-2	CASIFSGLGGYTF	TGTGCCAGCATTTTCTCAGGGCTTGGTGGCTACACCTTC
TRBV5-5	.	.	TRBJ1-2	CASSLSNYGYTF	TGTGCCAGCAGCTTGTCTAACTATGGCTACACCTTC
TRBV9	.	.	TRBJ1-4	CASSPGTGLTNEKLFF	TGTGCCAGCAGCCCCGGGACCGGGCTGACTAATGAAAAACTGTTTTTT
TRBV11-2	.	many	TRBJ1-5	CASSQGLNQPQHF	TGTGCCAGCAGTCAGGGGCTCAATCAGCCCCAGCATTTT
TRBV10-1	.	.	TRBJ1-1	CASSNTGLWTEAFF	TGCGCCAGCAGTAACACTGGACTGTGGACTGAAGCTTTCTTT
TRBV6-5	.	.	TRBJ1-4	CASKTYATNEKLFF	TGTGCCAGCAAGACATATGCAACTAATGAAAAACTGTTTTTT
TRBV28	TRBD1	.	TRBJ1-5	CASSLLGQGSQPQHF	TGTGCCAGCAGTTTACTGGGACAGGGATCTCAGCCCCAGCATTTT
TRBV21-1	.	.	TRBJ1-5	CASSNRVRTNQPQHF	TGTGCCAGCAGCAACCGGGTACGGACCAATCAGCCCCAGCATTTT
TRBV10-3	.	.	TRBJ1-2	CAISESGWAPSNYGYTF	TGTGCCATCAGTGAGTCTGGCTGGGCCCCTTCCAACTATGGCTACACCTTC
TRBV5-6	TRBD1	.	TRBJ1-1	CASSLDRGRLNTEAFF	TGTGCCAGCAGCTTGGACAGGGGGCGTTTGAACACTGAAGCTTTCTTT